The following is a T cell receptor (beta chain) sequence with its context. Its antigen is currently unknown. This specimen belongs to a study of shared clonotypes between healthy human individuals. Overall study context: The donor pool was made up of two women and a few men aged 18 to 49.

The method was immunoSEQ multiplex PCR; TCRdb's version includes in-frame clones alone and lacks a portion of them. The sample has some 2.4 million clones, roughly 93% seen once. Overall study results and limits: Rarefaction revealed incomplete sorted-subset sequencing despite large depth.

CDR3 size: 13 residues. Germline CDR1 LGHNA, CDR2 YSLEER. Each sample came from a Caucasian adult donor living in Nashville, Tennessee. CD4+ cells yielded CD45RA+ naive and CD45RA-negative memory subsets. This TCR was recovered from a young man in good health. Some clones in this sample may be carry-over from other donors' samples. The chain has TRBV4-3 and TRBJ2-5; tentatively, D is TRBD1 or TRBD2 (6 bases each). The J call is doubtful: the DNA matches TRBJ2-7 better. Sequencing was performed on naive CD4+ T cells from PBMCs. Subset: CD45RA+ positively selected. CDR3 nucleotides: TGCGCCAGCAGCCAAGTCGGGGGCTCCGAGCAGTACTTC. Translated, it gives CASSQVGGSEQYF.